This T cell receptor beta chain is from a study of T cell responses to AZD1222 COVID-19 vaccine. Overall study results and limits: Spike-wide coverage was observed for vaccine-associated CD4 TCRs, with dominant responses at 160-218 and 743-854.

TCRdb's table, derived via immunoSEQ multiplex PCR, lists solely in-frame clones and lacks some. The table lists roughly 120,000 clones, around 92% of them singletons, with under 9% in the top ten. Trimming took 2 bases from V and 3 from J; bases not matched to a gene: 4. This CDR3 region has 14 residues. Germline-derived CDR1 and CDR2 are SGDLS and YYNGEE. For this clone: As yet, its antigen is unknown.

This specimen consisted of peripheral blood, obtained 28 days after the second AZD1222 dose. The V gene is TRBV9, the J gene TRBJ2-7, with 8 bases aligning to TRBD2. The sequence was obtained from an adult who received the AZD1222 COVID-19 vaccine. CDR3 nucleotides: TGTGCCAGCAGCGTGGGACTAGGGAGCTACGAGCAGTACTTC. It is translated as CASSVGLGSYEQYF.